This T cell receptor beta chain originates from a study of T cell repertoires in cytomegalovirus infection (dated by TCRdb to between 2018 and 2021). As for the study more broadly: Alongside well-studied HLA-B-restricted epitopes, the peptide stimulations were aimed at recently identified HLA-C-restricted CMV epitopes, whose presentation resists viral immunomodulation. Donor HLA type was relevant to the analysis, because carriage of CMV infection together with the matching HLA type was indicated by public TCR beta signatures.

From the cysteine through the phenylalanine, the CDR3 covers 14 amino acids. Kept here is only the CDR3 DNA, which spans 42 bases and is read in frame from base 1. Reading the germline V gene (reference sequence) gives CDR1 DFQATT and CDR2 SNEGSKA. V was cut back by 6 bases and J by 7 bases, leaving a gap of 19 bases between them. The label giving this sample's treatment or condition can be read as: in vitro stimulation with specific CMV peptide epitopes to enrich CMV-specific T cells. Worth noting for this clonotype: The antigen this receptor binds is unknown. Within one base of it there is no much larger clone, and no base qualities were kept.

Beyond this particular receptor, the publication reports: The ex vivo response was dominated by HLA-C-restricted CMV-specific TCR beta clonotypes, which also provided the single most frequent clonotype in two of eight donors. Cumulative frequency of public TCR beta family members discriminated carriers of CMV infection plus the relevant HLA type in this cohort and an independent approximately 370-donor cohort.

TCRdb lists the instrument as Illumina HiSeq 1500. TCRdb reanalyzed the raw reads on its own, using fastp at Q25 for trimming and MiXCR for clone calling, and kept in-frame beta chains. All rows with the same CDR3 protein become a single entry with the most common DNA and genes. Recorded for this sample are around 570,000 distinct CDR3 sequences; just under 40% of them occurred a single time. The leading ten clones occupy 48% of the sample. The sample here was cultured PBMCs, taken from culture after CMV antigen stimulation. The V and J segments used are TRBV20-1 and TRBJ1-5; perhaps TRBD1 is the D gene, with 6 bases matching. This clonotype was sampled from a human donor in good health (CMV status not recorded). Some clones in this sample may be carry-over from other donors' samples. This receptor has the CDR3 CSAEPEGGGQPQHF. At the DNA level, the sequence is TGCAGTGCGGAGCCGGAGGGAGGGGGGCAGCCCCAGCATTTT.